Below, 30 T cell receptor beta chains from the same sample are listed, as sequenced in a study of T-cell memory formation after mild COVID-19. TCRdb re-called the 5' RACE reads with MiXCR, one entry per CDR3 protein. Among approximately 500,000 distinct CDR3 sequences listed, 20% to 30% were seen once. Sequenced material: PBMCs or a T cell subset sorted from them (not recorded which). These receptors originate from an adult woman who had mild COVID-19 (a few samples of this study predate the infection). Cell type and time point are not known.

J is TRBJ2-2 and V is TRBV5-1; no clear D gene. The CDR3 runs 20 residues. CDR1 is SGHRS, CDR2 YFSETQ, per germline. V was pared by 3 bases and J by 1 base, with 25 bases between. The CDR3 region is CASSSLQLTIGPLNTGELFF. The CDR3, as DNA: TGCGCCAGCAGCTCACTACAGCTTACCATTGGGCCTCTGAACACCGGGGAGCTGTTTTTT.

This chain joins TRBV12-3 or TRBV12-4 and TRBJ1-2, with a tentative D call TRBD1 (5 bases). The CDR3 is 14 amino acids. V lost 6 bases to trimming and J lost 4 bases, with 15 bases between them. CDR3 region: CASRATGAAYGYTF. The DNA of the CDR3 is TGTGCCAGCAGGGCCACAGGAGCTGCCTATGGCTACACCTTC.

This clonotype was found a few times. V and J are TRBV5-1 and TRBJ2-3; D unclear. This CDR3 contains 14 residues. Germline V gene lookup returns CDR1 SGHRS and CDR2 YFSETQ. Deletions cut 0 bases from V and 2 bases from J, with 7 bases between. The CDR3: CASSLDPITDTQYF. The CDR3 DNA reads as TGCGCCAGCAGCTTGGATCCGATCACAGATACGCAGTATTTT. Full variable domain (outside the CDR3, taken from reference TRBV5-1 and TRBJ2-3): KAGVTQTPRYLIKTRGQQVTLSCSPISGHRSVSWYQQTPGQGLQFLFEYFSETQRNKGNFPGRFSGRQFSNSRSEMNVSTLELGDSALYLCASSLDPITDTQYFGPGTRLTVL.

Only a few counts were recorded for this clonotype. V gene TRBV29-1 combines with J gene TRBJ2-1; D gene unclear. CDR1 SQVTM and CDR2 ANQGSEA come from the germline V gene. This CDR3 contains 15 residues. Trimming cost V 0 bases and J 2 bases, with 11 bases left between them. The CDR3 nucleotides read TGCAGCGTTGAAGATAAATGGATTACCTACAATGAGCAGTTCTTC. This encodes CSVEDKWITYNEQFF.

The V gene is TRBV24-1, the J gene TRBJ2-4; D could derive from TRBD1 or TRBD2 (6 bases each). The germline V gene has CDR1 KGHDR and CDR2 SFDVKD. The CDR3 totals 17 residues. V was trimmed by 2 bases and J by 9 bases, leaving 22 bases between them. The CDR3 region has the DNA TGTGCCACCAGTGATTCCGTGGAGGGGGGCCGCTATGGCATTCAGTACTTC. Residues: CATSDSVEGGRYGIQYF.

V gene TRBV3-1 combines with J gene TRBJ1-2, with 7 bases aligning to TRBD1. This CDR3 region has 15 residues. V shed 0 bases and J 7 bases; nucleotides not matched to a gene: 8. In germline, CDR1 is LGHDT, CDR2 YNNKEL (reference sequence). CDR3 in amino acids: CASSQDTQGWGGYTF. CDR3 coding DNA: TGTGCCAGCAGCCAAGATACACAGGGGTGGGGTGGCTACACCTTC. The complete variable domain, with remaining parts taken from reference TRBV3-1 and TRBJ1-2, reads DTAVSQTPKYLVTQMGNDKSIKCEQNLGHDTMYWYKQDSKKFLKIMFSYNNKELIINETVPNRFSPKSPDKAHLNLHINSLELGDSAVYFCASSQDTQGWGGYTFGSGTRLTVV.

As for this clonotype: The junction shows a germline mismatch at one end, possibly a read error. The rearrangement links TRBV24-1 to TRBJ2-2, with D possibly matching TRBD1 (5 bases). This CDR3 region has 14 residues. Germline V gives CDR1 KGHDR, CDR2 SFDVKD. The CDR3 protein is CATGDRSNTGELFF. As DNA, the CDR3 is TGTGCCACCGGTGACAGATCGAACACCGGGGAGCTGTTTTTT.

V gene TRBV5-1 combines with J gene TRBJ2-1; D not resolved. The ends were cut back, 0 bases at V and 6 bases at J, with 19 bases in the middle. Germline CDR1 SGHRS, CDR2 YFSETQ. This CDR3 region has 17 residues. The CDR3 DNA reads as TGCGCCAGCAGCTTGGATGAGACGAGGCCAGTGGGCAATGAGCAGTTCTTC. Amino acids: CASSLDETRPVGNEQFF.

The chain has TRBV2 and TRBJ1-2; D remains unclear. The CDR3 is 14 amino acids. Trimming pared 1 base from V and 8 bases from J, leaving 14 bases between. CDR1 and CDR2 from the germline V gene are SNHLY and FYNNEI. The chain's CDR3 is CASSEVPPVQGYTF. In DNA form, the CDR3 reads TGTGCCAGCAGTGAAGTCCCCCCGGTCCAGGGCTACACCTTC.

This clonotype has a handful of counts. The genes are TRBV4-1 and TRBJ2-7; D is undetermined. The V gene lost 1 base and the J gene lost 2 bases, with 9 bases spanning the gap. The germline V gene encodes CDR1 MGHRA and CDR2 YSYEKL. CDR3 length: 14 residues. The CDR3 nucleotides are TGCGCCAGCAGCCAAGGGTCCGGGCCCTACGAGCAGTACTTC. Its translation: CASSQGSGPYEQYF.

The chain combines TRBV6-5 with TRBJ1-2; D is uncertain. The germline V gene has CDR1 MNHEY and CDR2 SVGAGI. V shed 2 bases and J shed 1 base, with 17 bases lying between them. The CDR3 runs to 17 residues. CDR3 loop: CASSYQIPLPLNYGYTF. Here the CDR3 DNA reads TGTGCCAGCAGTTACCAGATCCCGCTACCCCTTAACTATGGCTACACCTTC.

The chain carries TRBV20-1 and TRBJ1-1, with D maybe TRBD1 (6 bases). Germline V gives CDR1 DFQATT, CDR2 SNEGSKA (reference sequence). With 1 base removed from V and 0 bases from J, the gap between germline ends came to 9 bases. The CDR3 sequence is 14 residues long. Written as DNA, the CDR3 is TGCAGTGCTAGAGGGGAGGGGGTGAACACTGAAGCTTTCTTT. Translating gives CSARGEGVNTEAFF.

V and J are TRBV11-2 and TRBJ1-3, with D unresolved. Germline-derived CDR1 and CDR2 are SGHAT and FQNNGV. With 2 bases removed from V and 0 bases from J, the gap between germline ends came to 5 bases. There are 14 residues in the CDR3. The CDR3 sequence is CASSLTYSGNTIYF. The CDR3 bases are TGTGCCAGCAGCTTAACGTACTCTGGAAACACCATATATTTT.

The chain combines TRBV9 with TRBJ2-1; D remains ambiguous. Germline V CDR1 and CDR2: SGDLS, YYNGEE. The CDR3 is made up of 15 amino acids. V lost 0 bases and J 0 bases, leaving 7 bases between the germline ends. The CDR3 sequence: CASSVVPSSYNEQFF. The CDR3 DNA reads as TGTGCCAGCAGCGTAGTCCCTAGCTCCTACAATGAGCAGTTCTTC.

This clonotype was detected only once. The V gene is TRBV9, the J gene TRBJ2-3, with D perhaps matching TRBD1 or TRBD2 (5 bases each). CDR3 size: 15 residues. Between the trimmed V and J ends, which lost 0 bases and 6 bases, there was a span of 14 bases. CDR1 and CDR2 from the germline V gene are SGDLS and YYNGEE. The CDR3 nucleotides read TGTGCCAGCAGCGTAGGGGGGACGGTCCTTGATACGCAGTATTTT. Translated, it gives CASSVGGTVLDTQYF.

The chain joins TRBV27 to TRBJ2-1; D gene ambiguous. This CDR3 is 13 amino acids long. With 3 bases removed from V and 4 bases from J, the gap between germline ends came to 7 bases. CDR1 MNHEY and CDR2 SMNVEV come from the germline V gene (reference sequence). Here the CDR3 DNA reads TGTGCCAGCAGTTTGGTAAGGTACAATGAGCAGTTCTTC. This sequence encodes CASSLVRYNEQFF.

The V call is TRBV10-3, the J call TRBJ2-2, with 7 bases fitting TRBD2. Trimming took 2 bases from V and 6 from J; bases not matched to a gene: 6. Germline V CDR1 and CDR2: ENHRY, SYGVKD. The CDR3 sequence is 15 residues long. The CDR3 here is CAISERDRGAGELFF. CDR3 DNA: TGTGCCATCAGTGAGCGGGACCGGGGGGCCGGGGAGCTGTTTTTT.

CDR3 DNA sequence: TGTGCCAGCAGTCCCGAGGGTGGGGCCAACGTCCTGACTTTC. Its protein is CASSPEGGANVLTF. V usage is TRBV12-3 or TRBV12-4 and J usage is TRBJ2-6; perhaps TRBD2 as D (5 bases). The CDR3 sequence is 14 residues long. The germline V and J ends were trimmed by 5 bases and 3 bases, with 8 bases remaining between them.

The chain uses TRBV4-3 and TRBJ2-2, with D uncertain. CDR1 and CDR2 from the germline V gene are LGHNA and YSLEER. Trimming stripped 1 base from V and 2 bases from J, with 8 bases between. The CDR3 runs to 15 residues. This CDR3 reads CASSQARYNTGELFF. CDR3 in DNA: TGCGCCAGCAGCCAAGCCCGCTATAACACCGGGGAGCTGTTTTTT.

This clonotype has just one count. This chain uses TRBV29-1 with TRBJ1-1; 7 nucleotides align to TRBD1. J gave up 5 bases and V 6 bases, and 12 bases lay outside the gene matches. The CDR3 has 14 amino acids. In germline, CDR1 is SQVTM, CDR2 ANQGSEA. This CDR3 reads CSVIKTGWGTEAFF. CDR3 bases: TGCAGCGTCATCAAGACAGGGTGGGGGACTGAAGCTTTCTTT.

The chain carries TRBV12-3 or TRBV12-4 and TRBJ2-4; the D is unclear. V was cut by 3 bases and J by 0 bases, with 3 bases left in between. The CDR3 covers 13 residues. CDR3 region: CASSFLAKNIQYF. The CDR3 nucleotides read TGTGCCAGCAGTTTCCTAGCCAAAAACATTCAGTACTTC.

This clonotype was seen a handful of times. The rearrangement links TRBV7-9 to TRBJ2-7; perhaps TRBD2 as D (6 bases). The germline V and J ends were trimmed by 1 base and 2 bases, with 15 bases remaining between them. Germline V gives CDR1 SEHNR, CDR2 FQNEAQ (reference sequence). The CDR3 has 16 residues. This CDR3 reads CASSLGAGDSPYEQYF. The DNA for the CDR3 is TGTGCCAGCAGCTTAGGGGCTGGGGACTCCCCCTACGAGCAGTACTTC.

The chain employs TRBV7-2 and TRBJ2-3, with TRBD2 matching over 9 bases. CDR1 is SGHTA, CDR2 FQGNSA, per germline. The V segment lost 1 base and the J segment 2 bases; nucleotides outside the gene matches: 4. CDR3 length equals 16 residues. Here the CDR3 reads CASSLVASGTTDTQYF. CDR3 in DNA: TGTGCCAGCAGCTTAGTGGCTAGCGGGACCACAGATACGCAGTATTTT.

V usage is TRBV20-1 and J usage is TRBJ2-3, with 10 bases lining up with TRBD2. V lost 0 bases to trimming and J lost 6 bases; unmatched junction nucleotides: 6. Germline V gives CDR1 DFQATT, CDR2 SNEGSKA (reference sequence). There are 15 residues in the CDR3. The CDR3 reads CSARDGSGGADTQYF. In nucleotides, the CDR3 is TGCAGTGCTAGAGATGGGAGCGGGGGGGCGGATACGCAGTATTTT.

This clonotype appeared a few times. The chain couples TRBV9 to TRBJ1-1, with 10 bases fitting TRBD1. Germline-derived CDR1 and CDR2 are SGDLS and YYNGEE. The trim removed 3 bases at V and 6 bases at J, leaving 5 bases unmatched. The CDR3 sequence is 14 residues long. CDR3 DNA: TGTGCCAGCAGCGCCGGGACAGGGGTGGCTGAAGCTTTCTTT. This codes for CASSAGTGVAEAFF.

The V and J genes are TRBV25-1 and TRBJ2-1, with a tentative D call TRBD1 (5 bases). V gave up 5 bases and J gave up 5 bases, with 13 bases separating them. CDR1 and CDR2 (germline): MGHDK, SYGVNS. The CDR3 runs 14 residues. The CDR3 nucleotides read TGTGCCAGCAGTAGGAGTCCACAGGACAATGAGCAGTTCTTC. It translates to CASSRSPQDNEQFF.

This clonotype occurred a few times. The V and J genes are TRBV4-1 and TRBJ2-1; TRBD2 matches at 10 bases. Germline assignment: CDR1 MGHRA and CDR2 YSYEKL. J lost 7 bases, V lost 4 bases, and 10 bases had no gene match. This CDR3 has 16 amino acids. The CDR3 region is CASSPRSGGADNEQFF. The CDR3 coding sequence is TGCGCCAGCAGCCCACGCAGCGGGGGGGCGGATAATGAGCAGTTCTTC.

V usage is TRBV6-2 or TRBV6-3 and J usage is TRBJ2-1, with TRBD2 matching over 7 bases. The CDR3 spans 15 residues. The V gene end was trimmed by 0 bases and the J gene end by 8 bases; junction bases not matched to a gene: 7. The germline V gene has CDR1 MNHEY and CDR2 SVGEGT. CDR3 sequence (DNA): TGTGCCAGCAGTTACTCTCGACTAGCTGACCATGAGCAGTTCTTC. As protein: CASSYSRLADHEQFF.

This rearrangement joins TRBV18 to TRBJ2-1, with unresolved D. V was shortened by 4 bases and J by 4 bases, with 8 bases between the two germline ends. In germline, CDR1 is KGHSH, CDR2 LQKENI. The CDR3 consists of 13 residues. The CDR3, as DNA: TGTGCCAGCTCACGTGACCTATACAATGAGCAGTTCTTC. The encoded protein is CASSRDLYNEQFF.

This clonotype was observed many times. The chain carries TRBV7-2 and TRBJ2-3; 8 bases agree with TRBD2. CDR1 is SGHTA, CDR2 FQGNSA, per germline. After removal of 8 bases from V and 1 base from J, the junction contained 5 bases not matched to a gene. This CDR3 contains 14 residues. The CDR3 nucleotides are TGTGCCAGCTCAGATAGCGGGGGCACAGATACGCAGTATTTT. Its translation is CASSDSGGTDTQYF.